These 30 T cell receptor beta chains were sequenced from one sample in a study of T-cell memory formation after mild COVID-19. MiXCR, applied by TCRdb to the 5' RACE reads, yields one record per CDR3 protein. Found here are roughly 200,000 distinct CDR3 sequences, 9.5% of them singletons; the top ten hold roughly 4%. What was sequenced was PBMCs or a T cell subset sorted from them (not recorded which). The receptors stem from a man younger than 35 who had mild COVID-19 (a few samples of this study predate the infection). Cell type and time point are not known.

CDR3 coding DNA: TGTGCCAGCAGTTACTCGAACACCGGGGAGCTGTTTTTT. Translated, it gives CASSYSNTGELFF. V is TRBV6-2 or TRBV6-3 and J is TRBJ2-2; D remains unclear. Germline V gene sequence: CDR1 MNHEY, CDR2 SVGEGT. This CDR3 spans 13 amino acids. V was shortened by 0 bases and J by 1 base, with 0 bases between the two germline ends.

The chain has TRBV5-6 and TRBJ1-2; D not resolved. CDR1 is SGHDT and CDR2 is YYEEEE in the germline V gene. This CDR3 is built from 16 residues. V was cut by 0 bases and J by 4 bases, with 16 bases left in between. CDR3 protein: CASSLVHSGISYGYTF. The CDR3 DNA reads as TGTGCCAGCAGCTTGGTGCACTCCGGGATCAGCTATGGCTACACCTTC.

J is TRBJ1-1 and V is TRBV5-1; 7 bases match TRBD1. The CDR3 covers 16 residues. J gave up 6 bases and V 4 bases, and 15 bases lay outside the gene matches. The V gene's germline CDR1 is SGHRS and CDR2 YFSETQ. The CDR3 loop reads CASSPTQRQGDAEAFF. CDR3 coding DNA: TGCGCCAGCAGCCCCACGCAGAGACAGGGCGACGCTGAAGCTTTCTTT.

The V call is TRBV28, the J call TRBJ2-2, with 8 bases matching TRBD2. Trimming took 3 bases from V and 2 from J; bases not matched to a gene: 8. The CDR3 spans 17 residues. CDR1 is MDHEN, CDR2 SYDVKM, per germline. CDR3 sequence reads: CASSLGGGGRNTGELFF. The CDR3 bases are TGTGCCAGCAGTTTGGGCGGCGGGGGGAGAAACACCGGGGAGCTGTTTTTT.

This clonotype was picked up a small number of times. V gene TRBV4-3 combines with J gene TRBJ1-1; D possibly corresponds to TRBD1 (6 bases). Trimming took off 0 bases at V and 8 bases at J, with 16 bases between the two ends. From germline, CDR1 is LGHNA and CDR2 YSLEER. This CDR3 spans 15 amino acids. This CDR3 is CASSQEWRGAVEAFF. The CDR3 DNA is TGCGCCAGCAGCCAAGAGTGGCGGGGGGCTGTGGAAGCTTTCTTT.

This clonotype was observed many times. The chain recombines TRBV6-5 with TRBJ2-7; D possibly matches TRBD1 or TRBD2 (5 bases each). The CDR3 covers 17 residues. Trimming left V 2 bases short and J 1 base short, with 18 bases between. Germline values: CDR1 MNHEY, CDR2 SVGAGI. The CDR3 is CASSYRGSGADSYEQYF. CDR3 bases: TGTGCCAGCAGTTACCGGGGCAGTGGCGCTGATTCCTACGAGCAGTACTTC.

This clonotype was detected a few times. The chain joins TRBV6-2 or TRBV6-3 to TRBJ2-2, with 9 bases identical to TRBD1. Germline CDR1 MNHEY, CDR2 SVGEGT. J lost 4 bases, V lost 7 bases, and 4 bases had no gene match. The length of the CDR3 is 14 residues. DNA of the CDR3: TGTGCCAGCACCGGGACAGGGCCCACCGGGGAGCTGTTTTTT. Protein product: CASTGTGPTGELFF.

Written as DNA, the CDR3 is TGTGCCTCCCAGGGGTCTTATCAGCCCCAGCATTTT. Translated, it gives CASQGSYQPQHF. The V gene is TRBV25-1, the J gene TRBJ1-5, with TRBD1 as a possible D gene (6 bases). CDR3 size: 12 residues. Germline assignment: CDR1 MGHDK and CDR2 SYGVNS. V was pared by 11 bases and J by 5 bases, with 13 bases between.

This clonotype has only a few counts. This chain links TRBV18 with TRBJ2-2; the match to TRBD2 covers 8 bases. CDR3 length: 16 amino acids. V gave up 0 bases and J gave up 6 bases; unmatched junction bases: 6. Per the germline V gene, CDR1 is KGHSH and CDR2 is LQKENI. Here the CDR3 DNA reads TGTGCCAGCTCACCACCGACGGGGGGGCCTTCCGGGGAGCTGTTTTTT. Encoded protein: CASSPPTGGPSGELFF.

This clonotype has a handful of counts. The J gene is TRBJ1-1, the V gene TRBV18, with 7 bases lining up with TRBD1. CDR3 length: 14 residues. CDR1 is KGHSH and CDR2 is LQKENI in the germline V gene. The ends lost 4 bases at V and 5 bases at J; junction bases unmatched: 7. CDR3 protein: CASSRRGFQTEAFF. The DNA for the CDR3 is TGTGCCAGCTCACGCAGGGGGTTTCAGACTGAAGCTTTCTTT.

This clonotype occurred a few times. V is TRBV5-1 and J is TRBJ2-7; TRBD2 agrees at 11 bases. Germline assignment: CDR1 SGHRS and CDR2 YFSETQ. The CDR3 sequence is 19 residues long. V gave up 0 bases and J gave up 2 bases; unmatched junction bases: 13. The DNA for the CDR3 is TGCGCCAGCAGCTTGGTGGAGGCTAGCGGGGGGTCCAGTACCTACGAGCAGTACTTC. It is translated as CASSLVEASGGSSTYEQYF. The full variable domain, with the rest looked up from reference TRBV5-1 and TRBJ2-7, is KAGVTQTPRYLIKTRGQQVTLSCSPISGHRSVSWYQQTPGQGLQFLFEYFSETQRNKGNFPGRFSGRQFSNSRSEMNVSTLELGDSALYLCASSLVEASGGSSTYEQYFGPGTRLTVT.

This clonotype was found a few times. The J gene is TRBJ1-2, the V gene TRBV6-5; tentatively, D is TRBD1 (5 bases). This CDR3 has 17 amino acids. The ends were cut back, 5 bases at V and 13 bases at J, with 32 bases in the middle. Germline V gene sequence: CDR1 MNHEY, CDR2 SVGAGI. DNA of the CDR3: TGTGCCAGCAGTGGCGGTATGTGGGCGACAGACAACTTTGGTCTCACCTTC. It translates to CASSGGMWATDNFGLTF.

This clonotype has ten or more counts. The chain carries TRBV7-2 and TRBJ1-5; TRBD1 is a possible D gene (5 bases). Trimming stripped 3 bases from V and 6 bases from J, with 15 bases between. The CDR3 covers 15 residues. The germline gives CDR1 SGHTA, CDR2 FQGNSA. The CDR3 region is CASSFGGTRGQPQHF. The CDR3 bases are TGTGCCAGCAGCTTTGGGGGTACGAGGGGTCAGCCCCAGCATTTT.

This sequence joins TRBV9 and TRBJ2-3; 12 bases line up with TRBD2. The germline V gene encodes CDR1 SGDLS and CDR2 YYNGEE. The CDR3 covers 18 residues. V lost 2 bases and J lost 1; bases outside the gene matches: 8. The CDR3: CASSVQLAGGPGTDTQYF. CDR3 nucleotide sequence: TGTGCCAGCAGCGTTCAACTAGCGGGGGGTCCGGGCACAGATACGCAGTATTTT.

V is TRBV20-1 and J is TRBJ1-5; no definite D call. Trimming took off 6 bases at V and 5 bases at J, with 14 bases between the two ends. The length of the CDR3 is 13 residues. Germline V gives CDR1 DFQATT, CDR2 SNEGSKA (reference sequence). CDR3 DNA: TGCAGTGCGGAGAGCGATCGCGATCAGCCCCAGCATTTT. It codes for CSAESDRDQPQHF.

The table lists this clonotype with a few counts. CDR3 sequence (DNA): TGTGCCATCCCGCCCCGGGATAAGGACGCTGGGGCCAACGTCCTGACTTTC. This sequence encodes CAIPPRDKDAGANVLTF. The chain employs TRBV7-9 and TRBJ2-6; TRBD2 is a possible D gene (5 bases). This CDR3 region has 17 residues. CDR1 is SEHNR and CDR2 is FQNEAQ in the germline V gene (reference sequence). V was trimmed by 10 bases and J by 2 bases, leaving 21 bases between them.

This clonotype occurred a few times. The chain recombines TRBV4-2 with TRBJ1-5, with TRBD1 identical over 11 bases. The CDR3 has 16 amino acids. Germline trimming cut 4 bases from V and 7 bases from J; bases unmatched to any gene: 9. Germline assignment: CDR1 LGHNA and CDR2 YNFKEQ. The CDR3 DNA sequence: TGTGCCAGCAGCCCGACTACCGGACAGGGGGCCCAGCCCCAGCATTTT. Protein: CASSPTTGQGAQPQHF.

This rearrangement joins TRBV5-1 to TRBJ1-1; D is unclear. This CDR3 has 13 residues. The V gene lost 0 bases and the J gene lost 8 bases, with 11 bases spanning the gap. Germline CDR1 and CDR2: SGHRS and YFSETQ. CDR3 amino acids: CASSLDPGLEAFF. Here the CDR3 DNA reads TGCGCCAGCAGCTTGGACCCCGGTTTAGAAGCTTTCTTT.

This clonotype has ten or more counts. This chain links TRBV7-9 with TRBJ2-3; D is possibly TRBD2 (6 bases). V lost 0 bases, J lost 5 bases, and 12 bases lay in between. CDR3 length equals 15 residues. Germline V gene sequence: CDR1 SEHNR, CDR2 FQNEAQ (reference sequence). CDR3: CASSLAPAGRDTQYF. Written as DNA, the CDR3 is TGTGCCAGCAGCTTAGCCCCGGCGGGGAGAGATACGCAGTATTTT.

This chain links TRBV2 with TRBJ1-3, with 9 bases aligning to TRBD1. V lost 4 bases to trimming and J lost 0 bases; unmatched junction nucleotides: 4. The CDR3 runs 16 residues. CDR1 and CDR2 from the germline V gene are SNHLY and FYNNEI. The CDR3 loop is CASSVTGGGSGNTIYF. DNA for the CDR3: TGTGCCAGCAGTGTGACAGGGGGAGGCTCTGGAAACACCATATATTTT.

This clonotype was detected a few times. This chain joins TRBV6-6 and TRBJ2-3; TRBD2 agrees at 8 bases. Germline V gives CDR1 MNHNY, CDR2 SVGAGI (reference sequence). Trimming removed 2 bases from V and 1 base from J; junction bases left unmatched: 5. This CDR3 comprises 16 residues. Here the CDR3 reads CASSYPIGGGTDTQYF. Written as DNA, the CDR3 is TGTGCCAGCAGTTACCCTATCGGGGGGGGCACAGATACGCAGTATTTT.

This clonotype was seen a handful of times. This chain uses TRBV5-1 with TRBJ2-3; D may correspond to TRBD1 or TRBD2 (5 bases each). The germline gives CDR1 SGHRS, CDR2 YFSETQ. V shed 3 bases and J shed 2 bases, with 10 bases lying between them. The CDR3 spans 14 residues. The CDR3 region has the DNA TGCGCCAGCAGCTGGGGGACCCACACAGATACGCAGTATTTT. Its translation: CASSWGTHTDTQYF.

This clonotype was seen at least ten times. This chain joins TRBV18 and TRBJ2-5, with D unresolved. Germline CDR1 is KGHSH and CDR2 is LQKENI. The CDR3 has 13 residues. V dropped 3 bases and J dropped 2 bases, with 7 bases sitting between them. This CDR3 is CASSPAVQETQYF. For the CDR3, the DNA is TGTGCCAGCTCACCTGCCGTACAAGAGACCCAGTACTTC.

This clonotype was picked up a small number of times. The chain has TRBV7-2 and TRBJ2-5, with a weak D call TRBD1 (5 bases). V was clipped by 1 base and J by 7 bases, with 13 bases between them. This CDR3 spans 14 amino acids. Germline lookup yields CDR1 SGHTA and CDR2 FQGNSA. The CDR3 DNA reads as TGTGCCAGCAGCTTAGATCGCAGCACAGGGACCCAGTACTTC. Translation gives CASSLDRSTGTQYF.

This clonotype was counted at least ten times. V gene TRBV7-2 combines with J gene TRBJ2-5; possibly TRBD2 for D (7 bases). The CDR3 has 14 amino acids. Trimming stripped 5 bases from V and 1 base from J, with 11 bases between. The V gene's germline CDR1 is SGHTA and CDR2 FQGNSA. The CDR3 region is CASSAAGAQETQYF. The CDR3 DNA follows: TGTGCCAGCAGCGCCGCGGGGGCCCAAGAGACCCAGTACTTC.

This clonotype has more than one count but fewer than ten. V is TRBV28 and J is TRBJ2-7; D is possibly TRBD1 (6 bases). The CDR3 consists of 14 residues. Germline CDR1 reads MDHEN; CDR2 reads SYDVKM. V lost 8 bases to trimming and J lost 4 bases, with 18 bases between them. This CDR3 reads CASLGQSVRYEQYV. The CDR3, as DNA: TGTGCCAGCCTCGGACAGTCAGTTAGATACGAGCAGTACGTC.

This clonotype was detected ten times or more. V and J are TRBV5-5 and TRBJ2-6; D is possibly TRBD2 (6 bases). The CDR3 consists of 20 residues. Deletions cut 2 bases from V and 3 bases from J, with 24 bases between. Germline V lookup: CDR1 SGHKS, CDR2 YYEKEE (reference sequence). CDR3 coding DNA: TGTGCCAGCAGCTTTCGGCTTGGGACTGGCATTGGGTTTGGGGCCAACGTCCTGACTTTC. Its protein is CASSFRLGTGIGFGANVLTF.

The sample holds many counts of this clonotype. This sequence joins TRBV7-9 and TRBJ2-2, with 14 bases that match TRBD2. J was trimmed by 3 bases and V by 5 bases; bases with no gene match: 2. The germline V gene encodes CDR1 SEHNR and CDR2 FQNEAQ (reference sequence). The CDR3 has 16 amino acids. The CDR3 DNA follows: TGTGCCAGCAGCCTGGGACTAGCGGGGGACACCGGGGAGCTGTTTTTT. It yields the protein CASSLGLAGDTGELFF.

This clonotype has ten or more counts. CDR3 region: CASSSHPGRLNTEAFF. The CDR3 nucleotides read TGTGCCAGCAGTTCCCACCCGGGACGGTTGAACACTGAAGCTTTCTTT. This chain uses TRBV6-5 with TRBJ1-1; the D gene is possibly TRBD1 (5 bases). Trimming stripped 4 bases from V and 0 bases from J, with 15 bases between. Germline V gene sequence: CDR1 MNHEY, CDR2 SVGAGI. The CDR3 length is 16 residues.

The rearrangement links TRBV20-1 to TRBJ2-2, with D tentatively TRBD2 (7 bases). The ends were cut back, 6 bases at V and 3 bases at J, with 14 bases in the middle. From germline, CDR1 is DFQATT and CDR2 SNEGSKA (reference sequence). The length of the CDR3 is 14 residues. Here the CDR3 DNA reads TGCAGTGCGAGGGGGGGCGGCGACACCGGGGAGCTGTTTTTT. It codes for CSARGGGDTGELFF.